This paragraph reports one TCR beta chain. Antigen specificity is unknown. The data were obtained in a study of Ad26.COV2.S vaccination and SARS-CoV-2 variants. Study in general: Enrolled in COV1001, the donor was in the Ad26.COV2.S trial arm, which received the vaccine. The study gave Ad26.COV2.S intramuscularly, once or twice 56 days apart. Study conclusions and caveats: It was reported that spike-specific CD8+ and CD4+ T cell responses were substantially broad after vaccination.

Trimming removed 5 bases at V and 6 bases at J, with 15 bases between. There are 14 residues in the CDR3. Germline V CDR1 and CDR2: SGHTA, FQGNSA. Treatment reported: 15 to 20 received Ad26.COV2.S at low or high dose, single or two shots; 5 received placebo; per-sample allocation not given. At day 63 after the first vaccine or placebo injection, samples were drawn. It was Wuhan-strain SARS-CoV-2 spike that the Ad26 vaccine vector expressed. Sequencing used immunoSEQ multiplex PCR; TCRdb keeps in-frame clones, though not all of them. The data show a few hundred thousand clones, around 86% seen once. This TCR was sampled from a person between 18 and 65 years old who received the Ad26.COV2.S COVID-19 vaccine or a placebo. Material: peripheral blood, obtained in a trial of Ad26.COV2.S vaccine versus placebo. The chain carries TRBV7-2 and TRBJ2-3; possible D gene TRBD1, 6 bases. The CDR3 region has the DNA TGTGCCAGCAGCCAGGGACACCAGTCGGATACGCAGTATTTT. Protein sequence: CASSQGHQSDTQYF.